Listed below are T cell receptor beta chains from one sample, sequenced in a study of technical replicates of blood from a few donors. Repertoires were generated with immunoSEQ multiplex PCR, while TCRdb's copy carries only in-frame clones and drops some. The data show around 67,000 clones, 70% to 90% seen once. The material sequenced was PBMCs. The receptor source for this set is a human donor in good health. Some clones in this sample may be carry-over from other donors' samples. Both conserved end residues are part of each CDR3. A D gene is named only where the DNA matches it firmly. A clone size is listed for some rows: how often the clone was seen (once, few, many), or a class if it is expanded.

d_gene: TRBD1; j_gene: TRBJ1-2; abundance: -; v_gene: TRBV5-1; CDR3aa: CASRETGGYGYTF; CDR3nt: TGCGCCAGCAGGGAGACAGGGGGCTATGGCTACACCTTC
d_gene: -; j_gene: TRBJ2-2; abundance: once; v_gene: TRBV30; CDR3aa: CAWTRAGELFF; CDR3nt: TGTGCCTGGACCCGGGCCGGGGAGCTGTTTTTT
d_gene: TRBD1; j_gene: TRBJ2-5; abundance: once; v_gene: TRBV14; CDR3aa: CASSQEQGAWETQYF; CDR3nt: TGTGCCAGCAGCCAAGAGCAGGGGGCTTGGGAGACCCAGTACTTC
d_gene: TRBD1; j_gene: TRBJ2-1; abundance: -; v_gene: TRBV19; CDR3aa: CATGGQGLVMNEQFF; CDR3nt: TGTGCCACCGGGGGACAGGGTTTGGTGATGAATGAGCAGTTCTTC
d_gene: -; j_gene: TRBJ2-1; abundance: once; v_gene: TRBV4-3; CDR3aa: CASSQVVGKYNEQFF; CDR3nt: TGCGCCAGCAGCCAAGTGGTCGGGAAGTACAATGAGCAGTTCTTC
d_gene: TRBD2; j_gene: TRBJ2-2; abundance: -; v_gene: TRBV14; CDR3aa: CASSQARGGGTGELFF; CDR3nt: TGTGCCAGCAGCCAAGCACGGGGGGGCGGCACCGGGGAGCTGTTTTTT
d_gene: -; j_gene: TRBJ2-7; abundance: -; v_gene: TRBV27; CDR3aa: CASSPETRSYEQYF; CDR3nt: TGTGCCAGCAGTCCAGAGACTAGATCCTACGAGCAGTACTTC
d_gene: TRBD1; j_gene: TRBJ2-1; abundance: -; v_gene: TRBV5-8; CDR3aa: CASSWTGDEQFF; CDR3nt: TGTGCCAGCAGCTGGACAGGCGATGAGCAGTTCTTC
d_gene: TRBD1; j_gene: TRBJ1-6; abundance: -; v_gene: TRBV6-5; CDR3aa: CASSYGAGGYNSPLHF; CDR3nt: TGTGCCAGCAGTTACGGCGCAGGGGGCTATAATTCACCCCTCCACTTT
d_gene: -; j_gene: TRBJ1-1; abundance: -; v_gene: TRBV4-3; CDR3aa: CASSQDTDTEAFF; CDR3nt: TGCGCCAGCAGCCAAGACACAGACACTGAAGCTTTCTTT
d_gene: -; j_gene: TRBJ2-5; abundance: once; v_gene: TRBV21-1; CDR3aa: CASSGPREEETQYF; CDR3nt: TGTGCCAGCTCCGGGCCCCGGGAGGAAGAGACCCAGTACTTC
d_gene: TRBD2; j_gene: TRBJ2-7; abundance: -; v_gene: TRBV28; CDR3aa: CASSEGGSGGSYEQYF; CDR3nt: TGTGCCAGCAGTGAGGGGGGTAGCGGGGGCTCCTACGAGCAGTACTTC
d_gene: -; j_gene: TRBJ2-2; abundance: -; v_gene: TRBV13; CDR3aa: CASSGGGQRAPWTGELFF; CDR3nt: TGTGCCAGCAGCGGGGGAGGCCAGCGCGCCCCGTGGACCGGGGAGCTGTTTTTT
d_gene: -; j_gene: TRBJ1-2; abundance: -; v_gene: TRBV19; CDR3aa: CASSLAVGGYGYTF; CDR3nt: TGTGCCAGTAGTCTGGCTGTCGGGGGCTATGGCTACACCTTC
d_gene: -; j_gene: TRBJ1-3; abundance: -; v_gene: TRBV7-2; CDR3aa: CASSLDSSRGNTIYF; CDR3nt: TGTGCCAGCAGCCTGGACAGCTCTCGCGGAAACACCATATATTTT
d_gene: TRBD1; j_gene: TRBJ2-2; abundance: -; v_gene: TRBV6-5; CDR3aa: CASSRLGQGTGELFF; CDR3nt: TGTGCCAGCAGTCGCCTGGGACAGGGGACCGGGGAGCTGTTTTTT
d_gene: TRBD1; j_gene: TRBJ1-5; abundance: once; v_gene: TRBV6-6; CDR3aa: CASSYSTGNYQPQHF; CDR3nt: TGTGCCAGCAGTTACTCGACAGGGAATTATCAGCCCCAGCATTTT
d_gene: TRBD1; j_gene: TRBJ1-1; abundance: -; v_gene: TRBV6-5; CDR3aa: CASTGQGATEAFF; CDR3nt: TGTGCCAGCACGGGACAGGGGGCAACTGAAGCTTTCTTT